Listed below are T cell receptor beta chains from one sample, sequenced in a study of CD8+CD57+ T cells in acquired aplastic anemia. Using its own MiXCR run on the reads, TCRdb lists one record per CDR3 protein. The sample lists 450,000 to 550,000 distinct CDR3 sequences; around a third were seen once. The sequencing sample was made of sorted CD4+, CD8+, or CD8+CD57+ T cells (not recorded which) from PBMCs. The receptors were gathered from a human donor with aplastic anemia. Both conserved end residues are part of each CDR3. A D gene is named only where the DNA matches it firmly. The size of a clone is reported for some rows only, either as once, few or many, or as a class for expanded clones.

clone size | D gene | CDR3 length | J gene | V gene | CDR3 DNA | CDR3 protein
few | TRBD2 | 16 | TRBJ2-1 | TRBV20-1 | TGCAGTGCTAGAGATGCTACTAGCGGCTCCTACAATGAGCAGTTCTTC | CSARDATSGSYNEQFF
- | TRBD2 | 15 | TRBJ2-3 | TRBV10-3 | TGTGCCATCAGTCCACTAGCGGGAGACACAGATACGCAGTATTTT | CAISPLAGDTDTQYF
many | - | 13 | TRBJ1-1 | TRBV7-9 | TGCGCCAGCAGCTTGGCCAAGAACACTGAAGCTTTCTTT | CASSLAKNTEAFF
many | TRBD2 | 15 | TRBJ2-7 | TRBV29-1 | TGCAGCGTTGGGTTCGGCGGGAGGGTAACCTACGAGCAGTACTTC | CSVGFGGRVTYEQYF
- | - | 8 | TRBJ1-1 | TRBV7-9 | TGTGCCAGCAGCTCCCAAACTTTT | CASSSQTF
- | - | 13 | TRBJ1-4 | TRBV2 | TGTGCCAGCAGTGACAGATCTAATGAAAAACTGTTTTTT | CASSDRSNEKLFF
few | - | 14 | TRBJ2-3 | TRBV6-1 | TGTGCCAGCATGCCCAGATCCTTCACAGATACGCAGTATTTT | CASMPRSFTDTQYF
many | - | 14 | TRBJ1-1 | TRBV12-3/TRBV12-4 | TGTGCCAGCAGTCTAAACGACGGGGACACTGAAGCTTTCTTT | CASSLNDGDTEAFF
many | TRBD2 | 14 | TRBJ2-7 | TRBV9 | TGTGCCAGCAGCGAGGGACTAGCGGGAGGCGAGCAGTACTTC | CASSEGLAGGEQYF
- | - | 18 | TRBJ2-1 | TRBV19 | TGTGCCAGTAGTATGCAGGGGGCTTCGGTAGCGGGGTACAATGAGCAGTTCTTC | CASSMQGASVAGYNEQFF
few | - | 13 | TRBJ1-1 | TRBV28 | TGTGCCAGCCGCGGTGGGGTAGGCACTGAAGCTTTCTTT | CASRGGVGTEAFF
- | - | 16 | TRBJ1-6 | TRBV9 | TGTGCCAGCAGCGTGGGAGTTAGGTCCTATAATTCACCCCTCCACTTT | CASSVGVRSYNSPLHF
- | TRBD1 | 14 | TRBJ2-6 | TRBV2 | TGTGCCAGCAATTCCCGGACAGGGGGCAACGTCCTGACTTTC | CASNSRTGGNVLTF
- | TRBD1 | 14 | TRBJ1-2 | TRBV15 | TGTGCCACCAGCACCCGGGCAGGGGGCTTTGGCTACACCTTC | CATSTRAGGFGYTF
- | - | 14 | TRBJ2-1 | TRBV19 | TGTGCCAGCAATACAGGGTCCACCTACAATGAGCAGTTCTTC | CASNTGSTYNEQFF
many | - | 16 | TRBJ1-1 | TRBV15 | TGTGCCACCAGCAGATTAGTGACACAGGGCCACACTGAAGCTTTCTTT | CATSRLVTQGHTEAFF
- | - | 14 | TRBJ2-5 | TRBV19 | TGTGCCAGTAGTACCCAGGCTTTACAAGAGACCCAGTACTTC | CASSTQALQETQYF
- | - | 15 | TRBJ1-1 | TRBV13 | TGTGCCAGCCTATCGAAGTGGGGGGGAAACACTGAAGCTTTCTTT | CASLSKWGGNTEAFF
few | TRBD2 | 14 | TRBJ2-7 | TRBV7-2 | TGTGCCAGCAGCTTTGGGACTAGCGACCTCGAGCAGTACTTC | CASSFGTSDLEQYF
many | - | 11 | TRBJ2-1 | TRBV12-3/TRBV12-4 | TGTGCCAGCAGCTTAGCCAATGAGCAGTTCTTC | CASSLANEQFF
- | - | 15 | TRBJ1-2 | TRBV5-5 | TGTGCCAGCAGCTTGGTCCCAGGAGAGGACTATGGCTACACCTTC | CASSLVPGEDYGYTF
many | TRBD1 | 13 | TRBJ2-5 | TRBV7-2 | TGTGCCAGCAGCTGGGACAGTCAAGAGACCCAGTACTTC | CASSWDSQETQYF
many | - | 12 | TRBJ1-2 | TRBV15 | TGTGCCACCAGCAGAGACACTAATGGCTACACCTTC | CATSRDTNGYTF
- | TRBD1 | 14 | TRBJ2-7 | TRBV29-1 | TGCAGCCCGTTGAGGACAGGGAATTCCTACGAGCAGTACTTC | CSPLRTGNSYEQYF
- | - | 14 | TRBJ1-4 | TRBV9 | TGTGCCAGCAGCGCCTGGGGGGGGGATGAAAAACTGTTTTTT | CASSAWGGDEKLFF
few | - | 19 | TRBJ1-1 | TRBV6-1 | TGTGCCAGCAGTGCCCAGGACACTTTCCGGTACGCTTCGAACACTGAAGCTTTCTTT | CASSAQDTFRYASNTEAFF
- | TRBD1 | 13 | TRBJ1-2 | TRBV6-2/TRBV6-3 | TGTGCCAGCAGTTCGGAGTACTACAGGGGTCACACCTTC | CASSSEYYRGHTF
- | TRBD1 | 13 | TRBJ2-1 | TRBV5-6 | TGTGCCAGCACGAGACAGGGGATGAATGAGCAGTTCTTC | CASTRQGMNEQFF
- | TRBD1 | 15 | TRBJ1-2 | TRBV25-1 | TGTGCCAGCAGTGCCGCCGGGACAGCAAACTATGGCTACACCTTC | CASSAAGTANYGYTF
- | TRBD2 | 13 | TRBJ2-1 | TRBV20-1 | TGCAGTGCTGATCCGGGACTAGCGGGTGAGCAGTTCTTC | CSADPGLAGEQFF
many | TRBD1 | 14 | TRBJ2-7 | TRBV29-1 | TGCAGCGTTGCCCCCGGGACAGGGGGTTACGAGCAGTACTTC | CSVAPGTGGYEQYF
many | TRBD2 | 16 | TRBJ2-1 | TRBV25-1 | TGTGCCAGCAGTGGACAAGTGGGACTAATCGGCAATGAGCAGTTCTTC | CASSGQVGLIGNEQFF
few | TRBD2 | 16 | TRBJ2-7 | TRBV7-3 | TGTGCCAGCAGCCGCCTAGGACTAGCGGGTTCCTACGAGCAGTACTTC | CASSRLGLAGSYEQYF
few | TRBD1 | 17 | TRBJ1-1 | TRBV19 | TGTGCCAGTAGTAGGGACAGGGGAGCCTTCCTTGGGACTGAAGCTTTCTTT | CASSRDRGAFLGTEAFF
- | - | 12 | TRBJ1-2 | TRBV2 | TGTGCCACCAAACTACTCCCGTATGGCTACACCTTC | CATKLLPYGYTF
- | - | 12 | TRBJ2-2 | TRBV30 | TGTGCCTGGAGTGGAGACACCGGGGAGCTGTTTTTT | CAWSGDTGELFF
few | TRBD1 | 14 | TRBJ1-6 | TRBV2 | TGTGCCAGCCGTTGGACAGGGGTGTTCTCACCCCTCCACTTT | CASRWTGVFSPLHF
- | TRBD1 | 15 | TRBJ2-7 | TRBV2 | TGTGCCAGCAGGCGCGACAGGGGTGACCCCTACGAGCAGTACTTC | CASRRDRGDPYEQYF
few | - | 17 | TRBJ1-2 | TRBV6-4 | TGTGCCAGCAGTGACTCGAAGAGCGAGGCCTGGGGAGGCGGCTACACCTTC | CASSDSKSEAWGGGYTF
few | - | 13 | TRBJ2-5 | TRBV5-4 | TGTGCCAGCAGCTCCGGTTACCAAGAGACCCAGTACTTC | CASSSGYQETQYF
- | TRBD1 | 15 | TRBJ2-1 | TRBV3-1 | TGTGCCAGCAGCCAAGGGACAGGACCGGGGAATGAGCAGTTCTTC | CASSQGTGPGNEQFF
- | TRBD1 | 14 | TRBJ1-4 | TRBV10-3 | TGTGCCAGCAGAGTCGACCCGGGACAGGGTAAACTGTTTTTT | CASRVDPGQGKLFF
- | - | 16 | TRBJ1-5 | TRBV12-5 | TGTGCTAGTGGTGTAAAAGGGGGAAGGGGCAATCAGCCCCAGCATTTT | CASGVKGGRGNQPQHF
few | - | 20 | TRBJ1-2 | TRBV4-2 | TGTGCCAGCAGCCAAGACCGGGTCCTCCAACAGGCTCTCACTAACTATGGCTACACCTTC | CASSQDRVLQQALTNYGYTF
- | - | 15 | TRBJ1-3 | TRBV3-1 | TGTGCCAGCAGCCAAGCGGTTCCCTCTGGAAACACCATATATTTT | CASSQAVPSGNTIYF
many | - | 12 | TRBJ1-6 | TRBV12-3/TRBV12-4 | TGTGCCAGCAGCCAGCTGTCTGGTGTCCTCCACTTT | CASSQLSGVLHF
- | - | 15 | TRBJ1-1 | TRBV2 | TGTGCCAGCTTTCCGGGCGATCAGATGAACACTGAAGCTTTCTTT | CASFPGDQMNTEAFF
- | - | 14 | TRBJ2-2 | TRBV19 | TGTGCCAGTAGCAGCGGCGCGAACACCGGGGAGCTGTTTTTT | CASSSGANTGELFF
many | - | 12 | TRBJ2-1 | TRBV2 | TGTGCCAGCGCCACGGAGGGGGACGAGCAGTTCTTC | CASATEGDEQFF
- | TRBD2 | 15 | TRBJ2-1 | TRBV20-1 | TGCAGTGCGGGAGGACTCCCTGTTCGCGGGGGTGAGCAGTTCTTC | CSAGGLPVRGGEQFF
- | - | 14 | TRBJ1-1 | TRBV5-1 | TGCGCCAGCAACCCAGAAGCGGGGCGCACTGAAGCTTTCTTT | CASNPEAGRTEAFF
many | - | 13 | TRBJ1-2 | TRBV20-1 | TGCAGTGCTTTGGGGGGGGGCGTTTATGGCTACACCTTC | CSALGGGVYGYTF
- | - | 15 | TRBJ2-7 | TRBV20-1 | TGCAGTGCTAGAACTTTTCGGGGTAAACCCTACGAGCAGTACTTC | CSARTFRGKPYEQYF
many | - | 17 | TRBJ2-7 | TRBV2 | TGTGCCAGCAGTGAAAGCCCCACAGGGAAGGGTAGTTACGAGCAGTACTTC | CASSESPTGKGSYEQYF
- | - | 15 | TRBJ2-1 | TRBV7-2 | TGTGCCAGCAGCTTAGCGTTTATTGGGGGAAATGAGCAGTTCTTC | CASSLAFIGGNEQFF
many | - | 13 | TRBJ1-1 | TRBV7-2 | TGTGCCAGCAGCAGCAGGGGTGGCACTGAAGCTTTCTTT | CASSSRGGTEAFF
- | - | 13 | TRBJ2-7 | TRBV25-1 | TGTGCCAGCAGCCGACAGACCCGTCGTGGGCAGTACTTC | CASSRQTRRGQYF
- | TRBD2 | 10 | TRBJ2-3 | TRBV7-2 | TGTGCCAGCGTAGCGGGGGGGCAGTATTTT | CASVAGGQYF
many | TRBD1 | 16 | TRBJ1-3 | TRBV19 | TGTGCCAGTAGTACCGGACAGGGTGGAACTGGAAACACCATATATTTT | CASSTGQGGTGNTIYF
- | TRBD1 | 15 | TRBJ1-2 | TRBV25-1 | TGTGCCAGCAGTGACCTAGCTGGGACAGGGGCTGGCTACACCTTC | CASSDLAGTGAGYTF